These 12 T cell receptor beta chains were sequenced from one sample in a study of cytomegalovirus exposure and HLA in healthy donors. PCR used 60 Vbeta primers and 13 Jbeta primers. Sequencing used immunoSEQ multiplex PCR; TCRdb keeps in-frame clones, though not all of them. The sample holds roughly 200,000 clones, 60% to 85% seen once. Sample: PBMCs. The receptor set was obtained from a man in his forties or fifties in good health and CMV-seronegative.

This chain uses TRBV5-1 with TRBJ1-1; D gene uncertain. This CDR3 is 14 amino acids long. Trimming cost V 5 bases and J 10 bases, with 21 bases left between them. Germline-derived CDR1 and CDR2 are SGHRS and YFSETQ. Here the CDR3 reads CASSQEVGLGRAFF. The CDR3 bases are TGCGCCAGCAGTCAGGAGGTAGGTCTAGGAAGAGCTTTCTTT.

The chain has TRBV9 and TRBJ2-2; D uncertain. V was pared by 3 bases and J by 4 bases, with 7 bases between. The CDR3 extends over 13 amino acids. Germline loops: CDR1 SGDLS, CDR2 YYNGEE. CDR3 sequence: CASSGGGTGELFF. The CDR3 DNA reads TGTGCCAGCAGCGGCGGCGGCACCGGGGAGCTGTTTTTT.

This clone has a single count. The chain recombines TRBV30 with TRBJ1-1; D perhaps matches TRBD1 (5 bases). V lost 1 base and J lost 0, with 15 bases in between. The germline V gene has CDR1 GTSNPN and CDR2 SVGIG (reference sequence). The CDR3 spans 16 residues. The CDR3 coding sequence is TGTGCCTGGAGTGCCCGCGGGGGTAATTTGAACACTGAAGCTTTCTTT. Translating gives CAWSARGGNLNTEAFF.

CDR3 in DNA: TGCGCCAGCAGCTTGACAGGGGTGAGCTACAATGAGCAGTTCTTC. Amino acids: CASSLTGVSYNEQFF. This sequence joins TRBV5-1 and TRBJ2-1; 7 nucleotides agree with TRBD1. From germline, CDR1 is SGHRS and CDR2 YFSETQ. Unmatched junction bases numbered 4, after V lost 1 base and J lost 3 bases. This CDR3 is 15 amino acids long.

V usage is TRBV10-1 and J usage is TRBJ1-5; D call uncertain. CDR3 length equals 15 residues. Germline-derived CDR1 and CDR2 are WNHNN and SYGVQD (reference sequence). Trimming cost V 9 bases and J 5 bases, with 20 bases left between them. The CDR3 sequence: CARVPVVGGHQPQHF. CDR3 nucleotides: TGCGCCAGGGTACCAGTGGTGGGCGGGCATCAGCCCCAGCATTTT.

The rearrangement uses TRBV5-4 and TRBJ1-3; D not resolved. Germline-derived CDR1 and CDR2 are SGHNT and YYREEE (reference sequence). Trimming cost V 1 base and J 2 bases, with 7 bases left between them. The CDR3 has 14 residues. The CDR3 sequence: CASSLRETGNTIYF. The CDR3 nucleotides are TGTGCCAGCAGCTTGAGGGAGACTGGAAACACCATATATTTT.

This rearrangement joins TRBV19 to TRBJ1-5; weak D call: TRBD1 (6 bases). This CDR3 has 14 residues. V lost 6 bases and J lost 5, with 14 bases in between. The germline CDR1 and CDR2 sequences are LNHDA and SQIVND (reference sequence). CDR3 region: CASRVTGYDQPQHF. The DNA for the CDR3 is TGTGCCAGTAGGGTGACAGGCTACGATCAGCCCCAGCATTTT.

The chain combines TRBV4-3 with TRBJ1-2; no firm D call. This CDR3 comprises 15 residues. Trimming left V 1 base short and J 8 bases short, with 17 bases between. Germline values: CDR1 LGHNA, CDR2 YSLEER. CDR3 residues: CASSQVMSALEGYTF. Written as DNA, the CDR3 is TGCGCCAGCAGCCAAGTTATGAGTGCCCTTGAGGGCTACACCTTC.

The rearrangement uses TRBV10-3 and TRBJ2-3, with 10 bases identical to TRBD2. Trimming cost V 7 bases and J 4 bases; bases outside gene matches: 8. This CDR3 is built from 15 residues. The germline V gene encodes CDR1 ENHRY and CDR2 SYGVKD. The CDR3 protein is CAINTRTSGADTQYF. The CDR3 coding sequence is TGTGCCATCAACACCCGGACTAGCGGAGCAGATACGCAGTATTTT.

This rearrangement joins TRBV19 to TRBJ2-3; 8 bases fit TRBD2. The CDR3 loop spans 15 amino acids. Germline loops: CDR1 LNHDA, CDR2 SQIVND (reference sequence). Unmatched junction bases numbered 12, after V lost 6 bases and J lost 7 bases. In nucleotides, the CDR3 is TGTGCCAGTAGGGACCGGACTAGCTCCTTGAATACGCAGTATTTT. As protein: CASRDRTSSLNTQYF.

The chain couples TRBV30 to TRBJ1-1, with 9 bases fitting TRBD1. The germline CDR1 and CDR2 sequences are GTSNPN and SVGIG (reference sequence). Trimming at V came to 6 bases and at J to 6 bases, leaving 11 bases not matched to a gene. CDR3 length: 14 amino acids. CDR3 DNA: TGTGCCTGCCGCCGGGACAGGGTTTCCCCTGAAGCTTTCTTT. It specifies CACRRDRVSPEAFF.

This clone was picked up one time. V gene TRBV6-1 combines with J gene TRBJ1-2; D unclear. The CDR3 has 13 residues. Looked up from germline, CDR1 is MNHNS and CDR2 is SASEGT. V shed 6 bases and J shed 1 base, with 9 bases lying between them. CDR3 bases: TGTGCCAGCAGGGGGAGGGTTAACTATGGCTACACCTTC. It encodes CASRGRVNYGYTF.